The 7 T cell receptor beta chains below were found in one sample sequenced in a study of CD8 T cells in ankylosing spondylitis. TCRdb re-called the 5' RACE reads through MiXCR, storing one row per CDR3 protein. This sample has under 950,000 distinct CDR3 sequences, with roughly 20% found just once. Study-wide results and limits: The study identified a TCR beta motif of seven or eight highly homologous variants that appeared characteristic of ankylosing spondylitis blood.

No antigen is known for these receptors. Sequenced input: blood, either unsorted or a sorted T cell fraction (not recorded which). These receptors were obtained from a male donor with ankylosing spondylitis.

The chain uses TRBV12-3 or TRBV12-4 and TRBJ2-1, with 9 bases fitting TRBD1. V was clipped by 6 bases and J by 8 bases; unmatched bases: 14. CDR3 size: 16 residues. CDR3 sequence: CASRTTGTGNFYEQFF. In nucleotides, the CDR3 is TGTGCCAGCAGGACGACTGGGACAGGGAATTTCTATGAGCAGTTCTTC.

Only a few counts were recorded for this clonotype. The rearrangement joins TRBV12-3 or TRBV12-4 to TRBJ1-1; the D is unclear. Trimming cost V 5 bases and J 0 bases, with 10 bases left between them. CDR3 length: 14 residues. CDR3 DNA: TGTGCCAGCAGTCGAGAGGCGGTGAACACTGAAGCTTTCTTT. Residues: CASSREAVNTEAFF.

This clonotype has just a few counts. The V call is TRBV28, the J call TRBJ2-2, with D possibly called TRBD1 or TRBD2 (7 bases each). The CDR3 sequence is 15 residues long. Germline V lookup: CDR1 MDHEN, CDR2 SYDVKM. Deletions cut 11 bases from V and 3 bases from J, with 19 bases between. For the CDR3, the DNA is TGTGCCGGAAAGAAACAGGGGAGGGACACCGGGGAGCTGTTTTTT. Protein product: CAGKKQGRDTGELFF.

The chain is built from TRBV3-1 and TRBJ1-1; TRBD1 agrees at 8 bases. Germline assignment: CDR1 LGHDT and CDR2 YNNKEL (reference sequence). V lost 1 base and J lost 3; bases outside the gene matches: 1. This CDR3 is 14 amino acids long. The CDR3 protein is CASSQGTGYTEAFF. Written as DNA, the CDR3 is TGTGCCAGCAGCCAAGGGACAGGGTACACTGAAGCTTTCTTT.

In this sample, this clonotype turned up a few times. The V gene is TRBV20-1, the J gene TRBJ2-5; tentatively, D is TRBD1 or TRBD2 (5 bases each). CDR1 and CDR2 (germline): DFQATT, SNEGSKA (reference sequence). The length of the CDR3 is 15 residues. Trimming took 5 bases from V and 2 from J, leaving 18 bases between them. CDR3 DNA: TGCAGTGCTGGGGGATCGGGAACGGCTCAAGAGACCCAGTACTTC. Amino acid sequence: CSAGGSGTAQETQYF.

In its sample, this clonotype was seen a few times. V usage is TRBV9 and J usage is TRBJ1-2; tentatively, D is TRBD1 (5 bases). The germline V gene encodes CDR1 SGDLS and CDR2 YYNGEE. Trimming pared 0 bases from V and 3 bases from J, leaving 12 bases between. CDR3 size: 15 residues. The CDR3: CASSVVEGLDYGYTF. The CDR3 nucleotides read TGTGCCAGCAGCGTAGTCGAGGGGCTGGACTATGGCTACACCTTC.

CDR3 protein: CASSYFGDEAFF. In DNA form, the CDR3 reads TGTGCCAGCAGTTACTTTGGGGATGAAGCTTTCTTT. The chain combines TRBV6-5 with TRBJ1-1; D unresolved. Germline CDR1 is MNHEY and CDR2 is SVGAGI. V shed 1 base and J shed 7 bases, with 7 bases lying between them. The CDR3 runs 12 residues.